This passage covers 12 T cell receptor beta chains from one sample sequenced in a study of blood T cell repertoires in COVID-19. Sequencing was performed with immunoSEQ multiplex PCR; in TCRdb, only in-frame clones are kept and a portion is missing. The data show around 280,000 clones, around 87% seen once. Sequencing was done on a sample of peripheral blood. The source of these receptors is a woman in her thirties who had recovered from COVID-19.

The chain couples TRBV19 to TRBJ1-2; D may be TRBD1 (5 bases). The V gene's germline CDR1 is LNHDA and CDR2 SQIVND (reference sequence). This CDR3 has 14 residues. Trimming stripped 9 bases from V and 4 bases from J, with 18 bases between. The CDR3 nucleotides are TGTGCCAGCTCCCCGGGGGGGAGCAGCTATGGCTACACCTTC. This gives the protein CASSPGGSSYGYTF. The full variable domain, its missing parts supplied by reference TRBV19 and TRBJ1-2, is DGGITQSPKYLFRKEGQNVTLSCEQNLNHDAMYWYRQDPGQGLRLIYYSQIVNDFQKGDIAEGYSVSREKKESFPLTVTSAQKNPTAFYLCASSPGGSSYGYTFGSGTRLTVV.

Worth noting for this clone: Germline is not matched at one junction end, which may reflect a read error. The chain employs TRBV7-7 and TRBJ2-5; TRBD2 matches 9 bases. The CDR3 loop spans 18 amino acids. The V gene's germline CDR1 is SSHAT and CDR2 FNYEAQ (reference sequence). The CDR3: CASSLLGPLAGLEETQYF. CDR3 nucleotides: TGTGCTAGCAGCTTATTAGGGCCCCTAGCGGGACTAGAAGAGACCCAGTACTTC.

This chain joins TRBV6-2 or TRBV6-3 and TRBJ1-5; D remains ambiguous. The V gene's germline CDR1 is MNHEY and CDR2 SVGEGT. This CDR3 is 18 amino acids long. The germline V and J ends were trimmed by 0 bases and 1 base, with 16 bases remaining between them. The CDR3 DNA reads TGTGCCAGCAGTTACTCGTTCGGGCAAAGGGAGAGCAATCAGCCCCAGCATTTT. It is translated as CASSYSFGQRESNQPQHF.

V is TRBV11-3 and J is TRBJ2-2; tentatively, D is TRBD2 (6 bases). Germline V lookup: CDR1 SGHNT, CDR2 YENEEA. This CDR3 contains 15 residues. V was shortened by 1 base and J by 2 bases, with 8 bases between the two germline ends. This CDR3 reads CASSLGRENTGELFF. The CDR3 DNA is TGTGCCAGCAGCTTAGGGCGGGAAAACACCGGGGAGCTGTTTTTT.

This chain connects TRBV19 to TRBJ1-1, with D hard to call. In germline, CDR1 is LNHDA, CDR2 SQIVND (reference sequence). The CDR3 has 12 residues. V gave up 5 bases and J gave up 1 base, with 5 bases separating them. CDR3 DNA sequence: TGTGCCAGTAGTTACACGAACACTGAAGCTTTCTTT. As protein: CASSYTNTEAFF.

The CDR3 DNA is TGCGCCAGCAGCCCAGCCGGGACTAGCGGGGGAAGCTCCTACGAGCAGTACTTC. This sequence encodes CASSPAGTSGGSSYEQYF. The chain recombines TRBV4-1 with TRBJ2-7; 14 bases are a match to TRBD2. Germline loops: CDR1 MGHRA, CDR2 YSYEKL. This CDR3 spans 18 amino acids. V gave up 4 bases and J gave up 0 bases; unmatched junction bases: 8.

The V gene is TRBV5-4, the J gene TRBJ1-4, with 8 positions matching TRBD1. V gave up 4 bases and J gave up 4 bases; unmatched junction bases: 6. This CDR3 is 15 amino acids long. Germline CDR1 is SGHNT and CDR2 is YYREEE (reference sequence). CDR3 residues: CASSQRTGNNEKLFF. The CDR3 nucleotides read TGTGCCAGCAGCCAAAGGACAGGGAATAATGAAAAACTGTTTTTT. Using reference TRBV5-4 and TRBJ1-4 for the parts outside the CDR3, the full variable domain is ETGVTQSPTHLIKTRGQQVTLRCSSQSGHNTVSWYQQALGQGPQFIFQYYREEENGRGNFPPRFSGLQFPNYSSELNVNALELDDSALYLCASSQRTGNNEKLFFGSGTQLSVL.

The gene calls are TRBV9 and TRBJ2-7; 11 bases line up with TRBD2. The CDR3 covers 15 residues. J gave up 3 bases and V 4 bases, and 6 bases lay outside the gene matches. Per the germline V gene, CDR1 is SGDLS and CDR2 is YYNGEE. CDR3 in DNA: TGTGCCAGCAGCCCACTAGCGGGAGTCCACTACGAGCAGTACTTC. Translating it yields CASSPLAGVHYEQYF.

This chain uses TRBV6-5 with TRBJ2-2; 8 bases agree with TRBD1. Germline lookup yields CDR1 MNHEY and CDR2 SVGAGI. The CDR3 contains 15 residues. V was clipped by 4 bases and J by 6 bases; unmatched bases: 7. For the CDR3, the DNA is TGTGCCAGCAGTTCCGGACAGGGAAGGGCCGGGGAGCTGTTTTTT. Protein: CASSSGQGRAGELFF.

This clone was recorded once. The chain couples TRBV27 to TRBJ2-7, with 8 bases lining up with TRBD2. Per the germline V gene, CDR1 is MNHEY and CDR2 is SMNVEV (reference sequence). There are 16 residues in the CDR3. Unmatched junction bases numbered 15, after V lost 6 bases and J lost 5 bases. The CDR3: CASRYGAGAEADEQYF. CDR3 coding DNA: TGTGCCAGCAGATATGGAGCGGGAGCAGAGGCCGACGAGCAGTACTTC.

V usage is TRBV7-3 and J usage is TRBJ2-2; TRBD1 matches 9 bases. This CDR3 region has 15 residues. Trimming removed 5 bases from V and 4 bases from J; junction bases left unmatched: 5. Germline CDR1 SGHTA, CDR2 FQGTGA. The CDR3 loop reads CASSPGTGTTGELFF. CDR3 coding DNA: TGTGCCAGCAGCCCCGGGACAGGGACCACCGGGGAGCTGTTTTTT.

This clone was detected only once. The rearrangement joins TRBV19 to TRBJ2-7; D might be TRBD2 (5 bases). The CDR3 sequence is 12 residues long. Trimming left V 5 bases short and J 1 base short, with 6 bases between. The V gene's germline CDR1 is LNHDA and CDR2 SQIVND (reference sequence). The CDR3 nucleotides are TGTGCCAGTAGTCCGGGATCCTACGAGCAGTACTTC. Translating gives CASSPGSYEQYF.